A single sample is the source of the 23 T cell receptor beta chains below, sequenced in a study of cytomegalovirus exposure and HLA in healthy donors. Clones were sequenced by immunoSEQ multiplex PCR, and TCRdb holds only the in-frame ones, with some missing. The sample gives about 53,000 clones, 92% of which show up once; roughly 1.4% is in the top ten. The sequenced sample was PBMCs. The source of these receptors is a man aged 18-30 years in good health and CMV-seronegative.

J is TRBJ2-1 and V is TRBV5-1; the match to TRBD1 covers 8 bases. The CDR3 loop spans 15 amino acids. The ends lost 0 bases at V and 10 bases at J; junction bases unmatched: 9. From germline, CDR1 is SGHRS and CDR2 YFSETQ. The CDR3: CASSLDVTGVAEQFF. DNA for the CDR3: TGCGCCAGCAGCTTGGACGTGACAGGGGTAGCGGAGCAGTTCTTC.

The V call is TRBV7-3, the J call TRBJ2-3; 11 bases map to TRBD1. The CDR3 is 15 amino acids. CDR1 and CDR2 from the germline V gene are SGHTA and FQGTGA. V lost 5 bases, J lost 4 bases, and 5 bases stayed unmatched. The CDR3, as DNA: TGTGCCAGCAGCACGGGACAGGGGGGGGCAGATACGCAGTATTTT. This gives the protein CASSTGQGGADTQYF.

V usage is TRBV28 and J usage is TRBJ2-3, with D possibly TRBD2 on 6 matching bases. This CDR3 comprises 15 residues. The V end lost 2 bases, the J end lost 2 bases, and 11 bases lay between the germline ends. Per the germline V gene, CDR1 is MDHEN and CDR2 is SYDVKM. For the CDR3, the DNA is TGTGCCAGCAGTTTAAGGGAGGACGTCACAGATACGCAGTATTTT. This translates into CASSLREDVTDTQYF.

The chain employs TRBV4-2 and TRBJ1-5, with TRBD1 identical over 8 bases. Losses at the gene ends were 1 base for V and 2 bases for J; bases not matched to a gene: 4. The CDR3 runs to 16 residues. Germline V CDR1 and CDR2: LGHNA, YNFKEQ. The CDR3 loop reads CASSQGGTGGNQPQHF. CDR3 nucleotides: TGTGCCAGCAGCCAAGGAGGGACAGGTGGCAATCAGCCCCAGCATTTT.

The V call is TRBV12-5, the J call TRBJ2-7, with a weak D call TRBD1 (6 bases). Deletions cut 0 bases from V and 3 bases from J, with 15 bases between. CDR1 and CDR2 (germline): LGHNT, FRNRAP. The CDR3 runs to 16 residues. This CDR3 is CASGLVVGEQGYEQYF. Written as DNA, the CDR3 is TGTGCTAGTGGTTTGGTGGTGGGTGAACAGGGCTACGAGCAGTACTTC.

J is TRBJ2-2 and V is TRBV7-9; 8 bases align to TRBD1. The CDR3 consists of 15 residues. Germline values: CDR1 SEHNR, CDR2 FQNEAQ (reference sequence). J gave up 1 base and V 5 bases, and 3 bases lay outside the gene matches. The CDR3 protein is CASSQGQVNTGELFF. CDR3 coding DNA: TGTGCCAGCAGCCAGGGACAGGTGAACACCGGGGAGCTGTTTTTT.

The rearrangement links TRBV6-6 to TRBJ2-7, with TRBD1 identical over 8 bases. The trim removed 5 bases at V and 5 bases at J, leaving 14 bases unmatched. Germline lookup yields CDR1 MNHNY and CDR2 SVGAGI (reference sequence). The CDR3 is made up of 16 amino acids. The CDR3 coding sequence is TGTGCCAGCAGTATGACTCGGACAGGGCTTACGCACGAGCAGTACTTC. It yields the protein CASSMTRTGLTHEQYF.

This chain joins TRBV6-1 and TRBJ1-4; the D gene is possibly TRBD1 (5 bases). The germline V gene encodes CDR1 MNHNS and CDR2 SASEGT. Trimming pared 5 bases from V and 8 bases from J, leaving 15 bases between. This CDR3 spans 14 amino acids. The CDR3 DNA sequence: TGTGCCAGCAGTAGACGGTGGCGGGGCGAAAAACTGTTTTTT. It yields the protein CASSRRWRGEKLFF.

The chain recombines TRBV19 with TRBJ2-1, with TRBD2 identical over 16 bases. Looked up from germline, CDR1 is LNHDA and CDR2 is SQIVND (reference sequence). CDR3 length: 16 amino acids. V gave up 3 bases and J gave up 13 bases; unmatched junction bases: 9. CDR3 sequence: CASSMGLAGGPGGQFF. The CDR3 nucleotides are TGTGCCAGTAGTATGGGACTAGCGGGAGGGCCAGGAGGACAGTTCTTC. The full variable domain, completed using reference TRBV19 and TRBJ2-1, is DGGITQSPKYLFRKEGQNVTLSCEQNLNHDAMYWYRQDPGQGLRLIYYSQIVNDFQKGDIAEGYSVSREKKESFPLTVTSAQKNPTAFYLCASSMGLAGGPGGQFFGPGTRLTVL.

The chain is built from TRBV7-3 and TRBJ2-1; 12 bases map to TRBD2. This CDR3 comprises 16 residues. V was pared by 0 bases and J by 9 bases, with 6 bases of the junction left unmatched. Germline CDR1 and CDR2: SGHTA and FQGTGA. The CDR3 DNA is TGTGCCAGCAGCTTAACGAGGACTAGCGGGGCGACTGAGCAGTTCTTC. It encodes CASSLTRTSGATEQFF.

The chain joins TRBV6-4 to TRBJ2-3; D may be TRBD2 (6 bases). Germline values: CDR1 MRHNA, CDR2 SNTAGT. Between the trimmed V and J ends, which lost 0 bases and 0 bases, there was a span of 7 bases. The CDR3 extends over 15 amino acids. The CDR3 DNA follows: TGTGCCAGCAGTGACTCTGGGGGGAGCACAGATACGCAGTATTTT. Translated, it gives CASSDSGGSTDTQYF.

This rearrangement joins TRBV30 to TRBJ2-2, with 7 bases identical to TRBD2. The CDR3 is 15 residues long. Losses at the gene ends were 2 bases for V and 5 bases for J; bases not matched to a gene: 8. From germline, CDR1 is GTSNPN and CDR2 SVGIG (reference sequence). The chain's CDR3 is CAWSNVAGRTGELFF. The CDR3 DNA follows: TGTGCCTGGAGTAATGTAGCGGGTCGGACCGGGGAGCTGTTTTTT.

The rearrangement joins TRBV19 to TRBJ1-1; a weak D match, TRBD1 (5 bases). CDR1 is LNHDA, CDR2 SQIVND, per germline (reference sequence). The CDR3 loop spans 13 amino acids. Trimming removed 7 bases from V and 9 bases from J, with 18 bases in between. CDR3 sequence: CASTLAGGKKAFF. The CDR3 bases are TGTGCCAGTACCCTTGCGGGGGGGAAAAAAGCTTTCTTT.

The chain has TRBV7-8 and TRBJ2-1, with D maybe TRBD2 (5 bases). The CDR3 is 13 amino acids. In germline, CDR1 is SGHVS, CDR2 FQNEAQ. V was trimmed by 6 bases and J by 4 bases, leaving 10 bases between them. CDR3 amino acids: CASRSPGYNEQFF. The CDR3, as DNA: TGTGCCAGCAGATCGCCGGGATACAATGAGCAGTTCTTC. The whole variable domain, remainder taken from reference TRBV7-8 and TRBJ2-1, is GAGVSQSPRYKVAKRGQDVALRCDPISGHVSLFWYQQALGQGPEFLTYFQNEAQLDKSGLPSDRFFAERPEGSVSTLKIQRTQQEDSAVYLCASRSPGYNEQFFGPGTRLTVL.

The gene calls are TRBV29-1 and TRBJ2-2; 10 nucleotides match TRBD1. V was clipped by 7 bases and J by 6 bases; unmatched bases: 14. CDR3 length equals 16 residues. CDR1 SQVTM and CDR2 ANQGSEA come from the germline V gene. CDR3 sequence reads: CSANPAGTGAAGELFF. CDR3 DNA sequence: TGCAGCGCCAACCCAGCCGGGACAGGGGCGGCCGGGGAGCTGTTTTTT.

The chain employs TRBV6-1 and TRBJ2-5, with a possible D match to TRBD2 (7 bases). The CDR3 runs 15 residues. Germline V CDR1 and CDR2: MNHNS, SASEGT. Trimming pared 10 bases from V and 6 bases from J, leaving 24 bases between. This CDR3 is CAIGWGAAGAQTQYF. The CDR3 bases are TGTGCCATCGGATGGGGGGCCGCGGGGGCGCAGACCCAGTACTTC.

This clone was counted between two and nine times. This chain links TRBV7-8 with TRBJ2-1; 14 bases fit TRBD2. The CDR3 length is 17 residues. From germline, CDR1 is SGHVS and CDR2 FQNEAQ. The ends lost 5 bases at V and 10 bases at J; junction bases unmatched: 13. The DNA for the CDR3 is TGTGCCAGCAGCATCTACGGACTAGCGGGAGGAATAGGCGAGCAGTTCTTC. Amino acids: CASSIYGLAGGIGEQFF.

This chain joins TRBV5-8 and TRBJ2-1, with D tentatively TRBD2 (6 bases). There are 14 residues in the CDR3. V was pared by 5 bases and J by 5 bases, with 14 bases between. In germline, CDR1 is SGHTS, CDR2 YDEGEE. In DNA, the CDR3 is TGTGCCAGCAGGGTGGGGACTCCGAACAATGAGCAGTTCTTC. This codes for CASRVGTPNNEQFF.

This clone was picked up one time. V and J are TRBV15 and TRBJ2-7; D ambiguous. Trimming stripped 3 bases from V and 4 bases from J, with 4 bases between. The length of the CDR3 is 11 residues. The germline V gene has CDR1 LNHNV and CDR2 YYDKDF (reference sequence). For the CDR3, the DNA is TGTGCCACCAGCAGGGAGTACGAGCAGTACTTC. This translates into CATSREYEQYF.

This chain uses TRBV7-8 with TRBJ2-1, with unresolved D. The CDR3 has 17 residues. V dropped 2 bases and J dropped 0 bases, with 14 bases sitting between them. Germline-derived CDR1 and CDR2 are SGHVS and FQNEAQ. The CDR3 reads CASSLRTILNSYNEQFF. In nucleotides, the CDR3 is TGTGCCAGCAGCTTAAGAACTATTCTAAACTCCTACAATGAGCAGTTCTTC.

The rearrangement links TRBV27 to TRBJ2-5; 8 bases agree with TRBD1. V shed 4 bases, J shed 5 bases, and the junction held 15 bases outside the gene matches. CDR1 is MNHEY and CDR2 is SMNVEV in the germline V gene (reference sequence). The CDR3 loop spans 17 amino acids. DNA for the CDR3: TGTGCCAGCAGTTCCCTTAGGACAGGGAGGTTTTTGGAGACCCAGTACTTC. It encodes CASSSLRTGRFLETQYF.

The V gene is TRBV27, the J gene TRBJ1-2; 8 bases line up with TRBD1. V lost 5 bases to trimming and J lost 6 bases; unmatched junction nucleotides: 11. Germline-derived CDR1 and CDR2 are MNHEY and SMNVEV (reference sequence). The CDR3 sequence is 15 residues long. CDR3 region: CASSPRARQGNGYTF. CDR3 nucleotide sequence: TGTGCCAGCAGTCCCCGGGCACGACAGGGGAATGGCTACACCTTC.

The chain couples TRBV5-5 to TRBJ2-7, with D perhaps matching TRBD2 (6 bases). The CDR3 has 14 residues. CDR1 is SGHKS and CDR2 is YYEKEE in the germline V gene (reference sequence). Trimming cost V 2 bases and J 0 bases, with 9 bases left between them. CDR3: CASSFAGLSYEQYF. The CDR3 coding sequence is TGTGCCAGCAGCTTCGCGGGACTCTCCTACGAGCAGTACTTC.